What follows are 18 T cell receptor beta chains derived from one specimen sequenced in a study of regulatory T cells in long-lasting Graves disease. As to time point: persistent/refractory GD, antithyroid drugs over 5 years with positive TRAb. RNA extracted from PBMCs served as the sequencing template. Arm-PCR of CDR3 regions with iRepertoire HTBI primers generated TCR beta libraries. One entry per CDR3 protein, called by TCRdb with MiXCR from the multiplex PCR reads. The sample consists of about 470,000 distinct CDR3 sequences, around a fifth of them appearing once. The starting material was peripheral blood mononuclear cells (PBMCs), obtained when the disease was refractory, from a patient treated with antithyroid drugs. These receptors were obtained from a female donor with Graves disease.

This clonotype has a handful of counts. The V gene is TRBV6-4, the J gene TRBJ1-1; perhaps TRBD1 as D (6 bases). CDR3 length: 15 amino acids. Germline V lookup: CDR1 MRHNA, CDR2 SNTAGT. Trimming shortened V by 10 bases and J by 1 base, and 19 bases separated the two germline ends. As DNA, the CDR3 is TGTGCCAAACCTCTGACAGGACCCAGGAACACTGAAGCTTTCTTT. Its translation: CAKPLTGPRNTEAFF.

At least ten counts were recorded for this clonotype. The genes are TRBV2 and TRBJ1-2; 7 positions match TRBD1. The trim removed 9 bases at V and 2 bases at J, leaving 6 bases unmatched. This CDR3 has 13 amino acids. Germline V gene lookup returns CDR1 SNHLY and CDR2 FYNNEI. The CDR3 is CARTDRENYGYTF. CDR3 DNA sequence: TGTGCCAGGACCGACAGGGAGAACTATGGCTACACCTTC.

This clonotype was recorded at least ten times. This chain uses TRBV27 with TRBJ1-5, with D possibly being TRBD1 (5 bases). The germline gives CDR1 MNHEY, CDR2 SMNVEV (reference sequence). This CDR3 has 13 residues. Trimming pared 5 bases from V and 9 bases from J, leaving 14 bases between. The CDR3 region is CASSPLRGGPQHF. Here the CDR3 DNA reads TGTGCCAGCAGTCCCTTGAGGGGTGGGCCCCAGCATTTT.

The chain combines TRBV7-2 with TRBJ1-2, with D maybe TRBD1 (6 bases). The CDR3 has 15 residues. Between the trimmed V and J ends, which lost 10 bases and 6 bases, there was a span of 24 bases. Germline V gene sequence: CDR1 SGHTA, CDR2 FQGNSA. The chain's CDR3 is CATRRGGRFINGYTF. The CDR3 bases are TGTGCCACCCGACGGGGGGGGCGCTTTATCAATGGCTACACCTTC.

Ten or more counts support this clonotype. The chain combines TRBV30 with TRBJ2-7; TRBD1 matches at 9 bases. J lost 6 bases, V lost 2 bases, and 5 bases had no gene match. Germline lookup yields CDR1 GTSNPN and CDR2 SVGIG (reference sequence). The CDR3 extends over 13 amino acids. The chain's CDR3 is CAWSKQGAGEQYF. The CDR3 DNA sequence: TGTGCCTGGAGTAAACAGGGGGCGGGCGAGCAGTACTTC.

The DNA of the CDR3 is TGTGCCAGCAGCTTACGAGAGCGGGAGGGCCCGAGAGATACGCAGTATTTT. Protein: CASSLREREGPRDTQYF. The rearrangement joins TRBV11-2 to TRBJ2-3, with 10 bases identical to TRBD2. The CDR3 contains 17 residues. Germline trimming cut 2 bases from V and 5 bases from J; bases unmatched to any gene: 10. The germline V gene has CDR1 SGHAT and CDR2 FQNNGV.

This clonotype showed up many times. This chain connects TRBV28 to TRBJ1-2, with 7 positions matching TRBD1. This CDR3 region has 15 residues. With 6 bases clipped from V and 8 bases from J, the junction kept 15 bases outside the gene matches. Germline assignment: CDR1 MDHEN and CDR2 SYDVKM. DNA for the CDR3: TGTGCCAGCAGGAGAGGGGGCATTCTCGGCGGAGGCTACACCTTC. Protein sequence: CASRRGGILGGGYTF.

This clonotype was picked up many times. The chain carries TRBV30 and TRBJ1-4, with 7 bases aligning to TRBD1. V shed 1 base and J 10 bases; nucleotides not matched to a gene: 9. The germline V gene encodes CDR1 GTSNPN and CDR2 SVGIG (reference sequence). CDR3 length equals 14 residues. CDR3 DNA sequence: TGTGCCTGGAGTGGGGAAGGTAGGGGGCGAAAACTGTTTTTT. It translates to CAWSGEGRGRKLFF.

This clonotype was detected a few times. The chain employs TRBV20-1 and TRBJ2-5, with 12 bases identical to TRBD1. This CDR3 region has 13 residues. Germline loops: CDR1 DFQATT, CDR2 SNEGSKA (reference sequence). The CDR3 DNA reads TGCGGTCTGGGACAGGGGGCGCATAAGACCCAGTACTTC. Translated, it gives CGLGQGAHKTQYF.

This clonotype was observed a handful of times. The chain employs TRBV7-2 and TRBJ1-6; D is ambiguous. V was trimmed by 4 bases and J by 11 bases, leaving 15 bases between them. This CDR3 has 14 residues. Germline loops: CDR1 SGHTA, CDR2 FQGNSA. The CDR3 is CASSSIRTGAPLHF. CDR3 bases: TGTGCCAGCAGCTCCATCAGGACGGGCGCACCCCTCCACTTT.

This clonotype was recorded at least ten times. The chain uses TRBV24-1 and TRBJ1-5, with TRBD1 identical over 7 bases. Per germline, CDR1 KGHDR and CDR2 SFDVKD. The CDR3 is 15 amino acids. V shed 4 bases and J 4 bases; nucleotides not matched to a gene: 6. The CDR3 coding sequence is TGTGCCACCAGTGACGGACAGGATCTTAATCAGCCCCAGCATTTT. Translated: CATSDGQDLNQPQHF.

CDR3 DNA sequence: TGTGCCAGCAGTAGTGCGGGTTGGCCTAGCACAGATACGCAGTATTTT. Amino acids: CASSSAGWPSTDTQYF. The genes are TRBV2 and TRBJ2-3, with TRBD2 as a possible D gene (5 bases). The CDR3 contains 16 residues. Germline assignment: CDR1 SNHLY and CDR2 FYNNEI. Trimming pared 5 bases from V and 0 bases from J, leaving 15 bases between.

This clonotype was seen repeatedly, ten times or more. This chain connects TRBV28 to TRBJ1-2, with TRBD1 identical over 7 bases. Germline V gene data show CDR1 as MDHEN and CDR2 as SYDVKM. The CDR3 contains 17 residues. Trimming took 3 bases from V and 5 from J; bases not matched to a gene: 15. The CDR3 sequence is CASSLSGQALSLYGYTF. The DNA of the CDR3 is TGTGCCAGCAGTTTGAGCGGACAGGCCCTATCTCTTTATGGCTACACCTTC.

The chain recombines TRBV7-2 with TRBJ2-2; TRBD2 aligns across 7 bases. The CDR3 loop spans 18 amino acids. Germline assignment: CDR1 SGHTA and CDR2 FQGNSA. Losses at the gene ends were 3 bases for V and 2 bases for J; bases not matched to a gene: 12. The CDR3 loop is CASSFSILSGANTGELFF. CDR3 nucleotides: TGTGCCAGCAGCTTTTCTATTCTGAGCGGGGCAAACACCGGGGAGCTGTTTTTT.

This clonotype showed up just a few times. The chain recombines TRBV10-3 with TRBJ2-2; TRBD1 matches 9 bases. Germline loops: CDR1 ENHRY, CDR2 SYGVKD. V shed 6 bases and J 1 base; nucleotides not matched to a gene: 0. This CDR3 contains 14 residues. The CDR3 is CAIRGQGNTGELFF. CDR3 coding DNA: TGTGCCATCAGGGGACAGGGGAACACCGGGGAGCTGTTTTTT.

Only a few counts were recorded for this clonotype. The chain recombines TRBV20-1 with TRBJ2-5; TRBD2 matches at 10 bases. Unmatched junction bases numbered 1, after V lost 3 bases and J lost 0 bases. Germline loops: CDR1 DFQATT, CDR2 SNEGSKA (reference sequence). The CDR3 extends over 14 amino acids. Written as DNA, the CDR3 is TGCAGTGCTAGTCTAGCGGGGGACCAAGAGACCCAGTACTTC. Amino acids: CSASLAGDQETQYF.

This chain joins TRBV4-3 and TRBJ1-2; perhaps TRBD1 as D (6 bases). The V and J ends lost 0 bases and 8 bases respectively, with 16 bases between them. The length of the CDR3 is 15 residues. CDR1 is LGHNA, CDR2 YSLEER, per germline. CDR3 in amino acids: CASSQDSQGRYGYTF. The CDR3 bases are TGCGCCAGCAGCCAAGATTCACAGGGAAGATACGGCTACACCTTC.

CDR3 region: CASSEQLADTQYF. The CDR3 coding sequence is TGTGCCAGCAGTGAACAGCTAGCAGATACGCAGTATTTT. The V call is TRBV28, the J call TRBJ2-3; D unresolved. CDR3 size: 13 residues. Germline loops: CDR1 MDHEN, CDR2 SYDVKM. Trimming removed 5 bases from V and 4 bases from J, with 10 bases in between. The full variable domain, its missing parts supplied by reference TRBV28 and TRBJ2-3, is DVKVTQSSRYLVKRTGEKVFLECVQDMDHENMFWYRQDPGLGLRLIYFSYDVKMKEKGDIPEGYSVSREKKERFSLILESASTNQTSMYLCASSEQLADTQYFGPGTRLTVL.